What follows describes a single T cell receptor (beta chain). Its specificity is unknown. V lost 0 bases, J lost 0 bases, and 7 bases lay in between. CDR1 is SGHRS, CDR2 YFSETQ, per germline. The CDR3 loop spans 16 amino acids. This sample is part of a study of OX40 agonist ivuxolimab in advanced cancers. Clones were read by immunoSEQ multiplex PCR, and TCRdb kept only the in-frame ones, dropping some. This table holds about 74,000 clones, about 88% found once. Study-wide findings and caveats: Relatively little clonal expansion, among the lowest observed, appeared in partial responders at 0.1-3.0 mg/kg.

This TCR was sampled from an adult with an advanced solid tumor such as melanoma, head and neck, liver or kidney cancer. V gene TRBV5-1 combines with J gene TRBJ2-6; D not resolved. This specimen was CD4+ or CD8+ T cells sorted from blood, taken in a trial of the OX40 agonist ivuxolimab. The CDR3 region is CASSLDVDSGANVLTF. As DNA, the CDR3 is TGCGCCAGCAGCTTGGATGTTGACTCTGGGGCCAACGTCCTGACTTTC.